Listed below are T cell receptor beta chains from one sample, sequenced in a study of Graves' ophthalmopathy and Graves' hyperthyroidism. TCRdb redid the calling of the multiplex PCR reads with MiXCR, one entry per CDR3 protein. In the table there are 200,000 to 250,000 distinct CDR3 sequences, about a fifth of which are singletons. The specimen sequenced was peripheral blood. The receptors originated from a woman aged 45-65 years with Graves' ophthalmopathy. Each CDR3 is given with its conserved first and last residue. The order of the fields is D gene, V gene, J gene, clone size, CDR3 length, CDR3 DNA, CDR3 protein. The D gene is left open where the match is weak. Clone size is stated in some rows and not others, as once, few, many or a class when expanded.

>NA|TRBV28|TRBJ1-1|many|14
TGTGCCAGCAGTCGACAACCCCCGAACACTGAAGCTTTCTTT
CASSRQPPNTEAFF
>NA|TRBV6-2/TRBV6-3|TRBJ1-2|many|14
TGTGCCAGCAGCCTTTCTACAGGGATACATGGCTACACCTTC
CASSLSTGIHGYTF
>TRBD2|TRBV2|TRBJ2-7|few|14
TGTGCCAGCAGTGATGGTGGCGGGAGCTACGAGCAGTACTTC
CASSDGGGSYEQYF
>NA|TRBV2|TRBJ1-5|many|19
TGTGCCAGCGTTCCCCTACCTCTACAGGGAACGTTTGGCAATCAGCCCCAGCATTTT
CASVPLPLQGTFGNQPQHF
>NA|TRBV25-1|TRBJ2-5|many|13
TGTGCCAGCAGTTCACCGGGACTAGAGACCCAGTACTTC
CASSSPGLETQYF
>NA|TRBV20-1|TRBJ2-7|many|13
TGCAGTGCTAGGGAAAGCGGACTCTACGAGCAGTACTTC
CSARESGLYEQYF
>TRBD1|TRBV6-1|TRBJ2-7|many|15
TGTGCCAGCAGGAGTCCGGGACAGGGTATCGGCGAGCAGTACTTC
CASRSPGQGIGEQYF
>TRBD1|TRBV10-3|TRBJ2-3|NA|15
TGTGCCGAACAGCAGACAGGGAAAGGTACAGATACGCAGTATTTT
CAEQQTGKGTDTQYF
>NA|TRBV5-1|TRBJ2-5|many|13
TGCGCCAGCAGCGAACTCTCCGGGGGGACCCAGTACTTC
CASSELSGGTQYF
>NA|TRBV19|TRBJ2-7|many|11
TGTGCCAGTAGCTCCGAGGGGAAGCAGTACTTC
CASSSEGKQYF
>TRBD2|TRBV2|TRBJ2-3|many|14
TGTGCCAGCAAACTAGCGGGAGCTTCAGATACGCAGTATTTT
CASKLAGASDTQYF
>NA|TRBV19|TRBJ2-2|many|12
TGTGCCAGTAGTATTATCGCCGGGGAGCTGTTTTTT
CASSIIAGELFF
>TRBD1|TRBV5-1|TRBJ2-5|NA|13
TGCGCCAGCAGCCCGACAGGGGAGGAGACCCAGTACTTC
CASSPTGEETQYF
>NA|TRBV6-1|TRBJ2-2|NA|15
TGTGCCAGCAGATCCCGGGACTCCTACACCGGGGAGCTGTTTTTT
CASRSRDSYTGELFF
>NA|TRBV6-1|TRBJ1-5|NA|14
TGTGCCAGCAGTGAAGGACCAATAACCCAGCCCCAGCATTTT
CASSEGPITQPQHF
>TRBD1|TRBV13|TRBJ2-5|many|17
TGTGCCAGCAGCCGCCCTTACCGGGACAGGGGCGAAGAGACCCAGTACTTC
CASSRPYRDRGEETQYF
>TRBD2|TRBV7-3|TRBJ2-5|many|15
TGTGCCAGCAGCTTATTAGCGGGGGGGCAAGAGACCCAGTACTTC
CASSLLAGGQETQYF
>NA|TRBV28|TRBJ2-7|many|14
TGTGCCAGCAGTTTCCACGGACAGCGCTACGAGCAGTACTTC
CASSFHGQRYEQYF